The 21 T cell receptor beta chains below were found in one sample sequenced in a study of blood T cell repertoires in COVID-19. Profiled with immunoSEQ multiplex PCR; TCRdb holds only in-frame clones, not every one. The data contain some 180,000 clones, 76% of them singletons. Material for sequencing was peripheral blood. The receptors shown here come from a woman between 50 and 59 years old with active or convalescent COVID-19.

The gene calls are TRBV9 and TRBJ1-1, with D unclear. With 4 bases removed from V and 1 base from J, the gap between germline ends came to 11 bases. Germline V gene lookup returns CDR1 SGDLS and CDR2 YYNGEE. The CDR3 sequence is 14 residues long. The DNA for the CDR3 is TGTGCCAGCAGCCCCGAGGTCGCGAACACTGAAGCTTTCTTT. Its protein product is CASSPEVANTEAFF.

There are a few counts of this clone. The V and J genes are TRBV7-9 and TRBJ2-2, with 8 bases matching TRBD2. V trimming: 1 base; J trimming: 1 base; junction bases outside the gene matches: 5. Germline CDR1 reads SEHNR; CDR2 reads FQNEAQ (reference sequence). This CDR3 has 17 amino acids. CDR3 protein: CASSLGASGGNTGELFF. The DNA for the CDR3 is TGTGCCAGCAGCTTAGGAGCCAGCGGGGGGAACACCGGGGAGCTGTTTTTT.

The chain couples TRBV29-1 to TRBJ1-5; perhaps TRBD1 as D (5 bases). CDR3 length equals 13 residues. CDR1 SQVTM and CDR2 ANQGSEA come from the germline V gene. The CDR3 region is CRVRGRVNQPQHF. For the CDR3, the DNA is TGCAGGGTTCGGGGGAGAGTCAATCAGCCCCAGCATTTT.

CDR3 nucleotide sequence: TGTGCCAGCAGTCCGGACAGGCCTAGGGACTCCTACGAGCAGTACTTC. Protein: CASSPDRPRDSYEQYF. V and J are TRBV6-2 or TRBV6-3 and TRBJ2-7; 7 bases match TRBD1. The V gene end was trimmed by 5 bases and the J gene end by 0 bases; junction bases not matched to a gene: 10. CDR3 size: 16 residues. Germline V gives CDR1 MNHEY, CDR2 SVGEGT.

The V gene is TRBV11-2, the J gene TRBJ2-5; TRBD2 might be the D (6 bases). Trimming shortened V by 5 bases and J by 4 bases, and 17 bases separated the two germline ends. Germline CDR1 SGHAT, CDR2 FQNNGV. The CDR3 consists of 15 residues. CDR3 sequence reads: CASSPGSPGRETQYF. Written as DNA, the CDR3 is TGTGCCAGCAGCCCGGGGTCCCCCGGGAGAGAGACCCAGTACTTC.

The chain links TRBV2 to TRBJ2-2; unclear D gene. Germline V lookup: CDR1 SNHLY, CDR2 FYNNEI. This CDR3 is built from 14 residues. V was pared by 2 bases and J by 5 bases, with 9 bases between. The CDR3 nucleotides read TGTGCCAGCAGTGAAAACGATCTAACCGGGGAGCTGTTTTTT. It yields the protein CASSENDLTGELFF.

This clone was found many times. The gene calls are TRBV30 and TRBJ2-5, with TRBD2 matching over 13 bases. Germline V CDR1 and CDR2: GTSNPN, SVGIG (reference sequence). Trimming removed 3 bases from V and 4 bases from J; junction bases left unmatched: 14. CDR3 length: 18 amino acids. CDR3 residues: CAWRGGGLAGSHRETQYF. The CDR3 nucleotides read TGTGCCTGGAGAGGGGGGGGACTAGCGGGATCCCACAGAGAGACCCAGTACTTC.

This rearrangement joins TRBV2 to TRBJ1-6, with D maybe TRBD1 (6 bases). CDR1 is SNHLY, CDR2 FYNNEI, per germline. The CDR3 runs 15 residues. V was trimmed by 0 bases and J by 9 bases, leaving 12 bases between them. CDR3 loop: CASSEAGGGGSPLHF. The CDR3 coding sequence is TGTGCCAGCAGTGAAGCGGGAGGGGGGGGTTCACCCCTCCACTTT.

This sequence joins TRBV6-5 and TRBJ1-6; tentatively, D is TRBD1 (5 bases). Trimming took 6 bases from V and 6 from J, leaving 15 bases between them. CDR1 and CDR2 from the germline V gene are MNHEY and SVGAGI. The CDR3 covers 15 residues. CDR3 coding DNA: TGTGCCAGCAGGGCTAGCGGGGGAGTTAATTCACCCCTCCACTTT. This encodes CASRASGGVNSPLHF.

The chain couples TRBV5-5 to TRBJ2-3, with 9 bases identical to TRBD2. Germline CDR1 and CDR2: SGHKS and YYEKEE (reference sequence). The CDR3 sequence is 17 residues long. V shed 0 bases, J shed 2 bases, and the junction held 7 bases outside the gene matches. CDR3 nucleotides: TGTGCCAGCAGCTTGGATGGGACTAGCCTACCCACAGATACGCAGTATTTT. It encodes CASSLDGTSLPTDTQYF.

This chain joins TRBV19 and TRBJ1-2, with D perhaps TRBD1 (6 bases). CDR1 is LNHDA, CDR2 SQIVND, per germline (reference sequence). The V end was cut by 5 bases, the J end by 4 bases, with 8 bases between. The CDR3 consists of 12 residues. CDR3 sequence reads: CASSRGAYGYTF. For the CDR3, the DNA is TGTGCCAGTAGTCGGGGGGCCTATGGCTACACCTTC.

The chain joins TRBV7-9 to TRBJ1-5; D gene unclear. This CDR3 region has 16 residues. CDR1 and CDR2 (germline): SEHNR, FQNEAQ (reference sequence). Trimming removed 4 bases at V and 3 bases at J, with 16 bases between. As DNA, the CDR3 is TGTGCCAGCAGCTCACCATGGAGGGCGGTCAATCAGCCCCAGCATTTT. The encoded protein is CASSSPWRAVNQPQHF. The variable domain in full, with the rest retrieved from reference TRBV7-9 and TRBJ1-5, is DTGVSQNPRHKITKRGQNVTFRCDPISEHNRLYWYRQTLGQGPEFLTYFQNEAQLEKSRLLSDRFSAERPKGSFSTLEIQRTEQGDSAMYLCASSSPWRAVNQPQHFGDGTRLSIL.

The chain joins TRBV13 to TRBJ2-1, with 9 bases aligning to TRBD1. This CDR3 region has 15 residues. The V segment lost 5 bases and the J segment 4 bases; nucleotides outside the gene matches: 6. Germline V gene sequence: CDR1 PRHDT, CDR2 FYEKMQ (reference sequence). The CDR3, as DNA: TGTGCCAGCAGCCCAACCGGGACAGGGTACAATGAGCAGTTCTTC. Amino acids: CASSPTGTGYNEQFF.

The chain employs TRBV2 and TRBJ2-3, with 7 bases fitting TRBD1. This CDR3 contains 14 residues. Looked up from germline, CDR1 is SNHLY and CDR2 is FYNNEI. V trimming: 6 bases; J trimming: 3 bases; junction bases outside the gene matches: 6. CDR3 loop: CASRTAGGTDTQYF. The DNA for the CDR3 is TGTGCCAGCAGAACCGCAGGGGGTACAGATACGCAGTATTTT. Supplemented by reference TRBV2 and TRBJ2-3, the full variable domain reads EPEVTQTPSHQVTQMGQEVILRCVPISNHLYFYWYRQILGQKVEFLVSFYNNEISEKSEIFDDQFSVERPDGSNFTLKIRSTKLEDSAMYFCASRTAGGTDTQYFGPGTRLTVL.

CDR3 DNA: TGCGCCAGCAGCTTCGATCCCAGGGACTATGGCTACACCTTC. Its protein is CASSFDPRDYGYTF. J is TRBJ1-2 and V is TRBV5-1; D possibly corresponds to TRBD1 (5 bases). Trimming left V 2 bases short and J 3 bases short, with 11 bases between. The CDR3 runs to 14 residues. Germline CDR1 SGHRS, CDR2 YFSETQ.

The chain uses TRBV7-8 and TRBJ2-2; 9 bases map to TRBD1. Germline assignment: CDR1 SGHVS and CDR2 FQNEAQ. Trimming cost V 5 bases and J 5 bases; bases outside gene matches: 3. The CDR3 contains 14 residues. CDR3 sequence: CASSAGQGTGELFF. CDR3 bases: TGTGCCAGCAGCGCGGGACAGGGTACCGGGGAGCTGTTTTTT.

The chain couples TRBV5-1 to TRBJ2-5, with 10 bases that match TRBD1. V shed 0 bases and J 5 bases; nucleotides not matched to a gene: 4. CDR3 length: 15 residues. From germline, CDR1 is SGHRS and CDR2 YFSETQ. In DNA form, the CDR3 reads TGCGCCAGCAGCTTGGTGCCGGGACAGGGGGAGACCCAGTACTTC. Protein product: CASSLVPGQGETQYF. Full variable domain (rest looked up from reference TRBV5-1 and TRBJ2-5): KAGVTQTPRYLIKTRGQQVTLSCSPISGHRSVSWYQQTPGQGLQFLFEYFSETQRNKGNFPGRFSGRQFSNSRSEMNVSTLELGDSALYLCASSLVPGQGETQYFGPGTRLLVL.

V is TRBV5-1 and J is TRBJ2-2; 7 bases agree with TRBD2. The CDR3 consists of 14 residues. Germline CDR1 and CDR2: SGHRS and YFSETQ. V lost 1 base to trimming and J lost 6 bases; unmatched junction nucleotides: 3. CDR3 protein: CASSLTTSAGELFF. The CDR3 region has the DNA TGCGCCAGCAGCTTGACCACTAGCGCCGGGGAGCTGTTTTTT.

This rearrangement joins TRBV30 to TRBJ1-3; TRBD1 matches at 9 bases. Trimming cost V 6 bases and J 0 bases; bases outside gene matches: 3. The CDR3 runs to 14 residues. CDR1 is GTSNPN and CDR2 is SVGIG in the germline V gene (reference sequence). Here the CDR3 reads CACPDRGSGNTIYF. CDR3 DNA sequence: TGTGCCTGCCCGGACAGGGGCTCTGGAAACACCATATATTTT. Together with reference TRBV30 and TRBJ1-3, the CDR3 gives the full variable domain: SQTIHQWPATLVQPVGSPLSLECTVEGTSNPNLYWYRQAAGRGLQLLFYSVGIGQISSEVPQNLSASRPQDRQFILSSKKLLLSDSGFYLCACPDRGSGNTIYFGEGSWLTVV.

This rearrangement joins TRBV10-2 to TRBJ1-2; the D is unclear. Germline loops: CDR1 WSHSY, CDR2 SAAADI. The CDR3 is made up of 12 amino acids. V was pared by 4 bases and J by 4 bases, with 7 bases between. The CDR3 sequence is CASSASFYGYTF. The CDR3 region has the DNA TGCGCCAGCAGTGCAAGCTTCTATGGCTACACCTTC.

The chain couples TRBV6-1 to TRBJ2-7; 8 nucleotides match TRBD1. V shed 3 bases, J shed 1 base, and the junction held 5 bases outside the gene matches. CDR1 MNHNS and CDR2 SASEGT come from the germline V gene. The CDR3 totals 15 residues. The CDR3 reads CASSDPGGASYEQYF. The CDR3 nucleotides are TGTGCCAGCAGTGATCCAGGGGGCGCATCCTACGAGCAGTACTTC.